The clone carrying this T cell receptor beta chain was observed once. CDR1 and CDR2 from the germline V gene are LNHDA and SQIVND (reference sequence). After removal of 4 bases from V and 4 bases from J, the junction contained 8 bases not matched to a gene. The CDR3 loop spans 16 amino acids. These data belong to a study of blood T cell repertoires in COVID-19. Turning to the study itself: Whether acute or convalescent, the COVID-19 samples came from the United States, Italy and Spain. T cells, B-cell-depleted T cells, or PBMCs provided the cDNA or gDNA that served as material.

In the authors' workflow: The assay estimated nucleated cells by amplifying reference gene primers. Clones were read by immunoSEQ multiplex PCR, and TCRdb kept only the in-frame ones, dropping some. D and trimming were read from the DNA, whereas the V and J calls and clone size are those reported in that table. Of tens of thousands of clones listed, about 80% are singletons. The clonotype comes from a man in his 60s with active or convalescent COVID-19. Sequencing was performed on peripheral blood. The chain couples TRBV19 to TRBJ1-1; 11 nucleotides match TRBD1. The DNA for the CDR3 is TGTGCCAGTAGTAAACTGGGACAGGGGGTAGCCACTGAAGCTTTCTTT. Protein product: CASSKLGQGVATEAFF.